This T cell receptor (beta chain) is from a study of T-cell reconstitution after alpha-beta-depleted transplantation in children. Whole-study results and caveats: Most T-cell counts and diversity one year after the transplant came from T cells that were newly produced. Reportedly, roughly two months post-transplant, alpha-beta T cells arose from several hundred expanded graft clones.

Using unique molecular identifiers, the investigators prepared the TCRbeta library. TCRdb itself ran the PCR reads through MiXCR, one entry per CDR3 protein. The sample yields about 600,000 distinct CDR3 sequences, around 23% seen once. Notes on this clonotype: Its cognate antigen is unknown.

Here the sequenced sample was PBMCs, mostly from graft donor cells, taken 360 days after TCRalphabeta/CD19-depleted stem cell transplant. This TCR was recovered from a boy in the first two years of life who had a stem cell transplant for acute myeloid leukemia, so the T cells may come from the graft donor.

The CDR3 region has the DNA TGTGCCAGCAGCTTTACAGCCTCCGAGCAGTACTTC. As protein: CASSFTASEQYF. The chain carries TRBV7-2 and TRBJ2-7, with D unclear. Germline V CDR1 and CDR2: SGHTA, FQGNSA. Trimming took off 3 bases at V and 6 bases at J, with 9 bases between the two ends. This CDR3 comprises 12 residues.